This T cell receptor (beta chain) was identified during a study of T cell responses to AZD1222 COVID-19 vaccine (dated by TCRdb to about 2021). General notes on the study: AZD1222 recipients whose second dose came at about 4 weeks and those whose second dose came at about 12 weeks were combined into one group, since spike-specific TCR depth and breadth did not differ between the two schedules. TCR sequencing was performed for about 250 trial participants, of whom roughly 200 were given two doses of AZD1222 and around 25 were given two doses of MenACWY control vaccine. Trial participants were enrolled into age subgroups of 18-55, 56-69 and 70-plus years, which contained 148, 28 and 57 TCR-sequenced participants, respectively. Results the study describes overall, beyond this receptor: The 56-69-year group was small, and its depth increase did not reach significance, likely because of low power. Because no day 14 peak-response samples were available, the repertoires could be characterized only after the peak T cell response. After two AZD1222 doses, spike-specific TCR breadth and depth were significantly higher than at day 0 and than in MenACWY recipients. Most participants were white British and females outnumbered males, and the authors suggested that clonal diversity may have been underestimated. Vaccine-associated CD4 TCRs spanned the whole spike protein, with dominant responses in regions 160-218 and 743-854. Epitopes outside the regions mutated in the B.1.351 and B.1.1.7 variants were reportedly recognized by nearly half of the unique spike-specific TCRs. Only a handful of AZD1222 recipients were SARS-CoV-2 seropositive at baseline, limiting conclusions about previously exposed vaccinees.

CDR1 and CDR2, looked up from the germline V gene (reference sequence), are LGHDT and YNNKEL. Relative to germline, V is missing 0 bases and J is missing 6 bases, with 14 bases of the junction outside any gene match. Measured from the cysteine to the phenylalanine, the CDR3 is 17 residues long. The CDR3 DNA has 51 bases and is translated from base 1. Read against the paper, the sample's time point label means: baseline before first vaccination. Samples from vaccinated people were obtained from the UK trials COV001 and COV002, which included a single-blind randomized controlled phase 2/3 trial of AZD1222 (ChAdOx1 nCoV-19) in healthy adults. For TCRbeta chain sequencing, PBMC samples from trial participants were taken at day 0 and at day 28 after the second dose. In regard to this clone: Its antigen is still unknown. Base qualities are not recorded, but no much larger clone differs from it by a single base.

The CDR3 regions of human TCRbeta chains were analyzed by immunosequencing. As for how the authors treated the data: TCRs in the repertoires were matched against a reference library of SARS-CoV-2-specific TCRs that had been generated with the MIRA antigen-specificity platform. Breadth was defined as the fraction of unique TCRs that were SARS-CoV-2-associated. Depth was defined as the fraction of total T cells that were SARS-CoV-2-associated. Using the MIRA data, each spike-specific TCR was assigned both to the spike region to which the TCR was reactive and to a CD4 or CD8 class. Log10-transformed breadth and depth values were compared by one-way ANOVA with Sidak's multiple comparisons tests. TCRdb's version of the immuneACCESS table is confined to in-frame rearrangements and falls short of the full clone set. An unresolved V gene accounts for under half of the shortfall where checked; the remainder is of unknown origin. V and J calls and clone size are as listed in that table; D and trimming were resolved from the DNA. The sample has 55,000 to 90,000 clones on record, roughly 84% of them singletons. The top ten hold about 10% of the sample.

The sample in question was peripheral blood, obtained on day 0 of AZD1222 vaccination. The chain uses TRBV3-1 (or the pseudogene TRBV3-2) and TRBJ2-7, and 7 junctional nucleotides match TRBD1. This sequence originates from an adult in good health. The DNA sequence reads TGTGCCAGCAGCCAAGATCTAAGGACAGGAACTTATGGCGAGCAGTACTTC. It is translated as CASSQDLRTGTYGEQYF.